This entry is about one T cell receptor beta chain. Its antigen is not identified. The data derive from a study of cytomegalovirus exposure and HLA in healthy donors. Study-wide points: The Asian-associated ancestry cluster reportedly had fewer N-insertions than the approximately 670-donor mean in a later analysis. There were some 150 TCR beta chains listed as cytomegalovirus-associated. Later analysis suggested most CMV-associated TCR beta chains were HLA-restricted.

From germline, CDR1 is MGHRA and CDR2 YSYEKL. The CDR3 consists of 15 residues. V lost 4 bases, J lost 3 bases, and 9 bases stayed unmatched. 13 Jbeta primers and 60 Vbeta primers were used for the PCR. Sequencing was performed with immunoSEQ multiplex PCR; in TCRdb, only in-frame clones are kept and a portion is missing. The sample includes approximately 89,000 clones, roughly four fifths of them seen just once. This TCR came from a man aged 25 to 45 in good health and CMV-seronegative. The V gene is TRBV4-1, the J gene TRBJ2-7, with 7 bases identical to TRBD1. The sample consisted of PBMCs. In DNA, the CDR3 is TGCGCCAGCAGCCCCCCGATGACAGGGCTCTACGAGCAGTACTTC. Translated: CASSPPMTGLYEQYF.